This T cell receptor (beta chain) was profiled in a study of T cells in Graves' hyperthyroidism and ophthalmopathy. Study conclusions and caveats: It was a median around 6 months before onset that the model predicted ophthalmopathy.

It was RNA transcripts that yielded the amplified TCR beta CDR3 regions. TCR CDR3 regions were first amplified by RT-PCR with HTBI primers. TCRdb passed the multiplex PCR reads through MiXCR, listing each CDR3 protein once. The table shows about 840,000 distinct CDR3 sequences, with around 39% occurring only once. This clonotype was seen a few times. Its antigen is still unknown. Those with hyperthyroidism were 18 to 65 years old, newly diagnosed, and ill for under 2 months. The PBMCs were sourced from fresh peripheral blood (more than 8.5 ml). Germline CDR1 reads LNHDA; CDR2 reads SQIVND (reference sequence). Deletions cut 6 bases from V and 5 bases from J, with 25 bases between. The CDR3 totals 18 residues.

This chain joins TRBV19 and TRBJ1-4; D unresolved. The sequenced sample consisted of blood. The receptor comes from a man in his late teens or twenties with Graves' hyperthyroidism. The CDR3 coding sequence is TGTGCCAGTAGCTTGCTTCTGGGTATGGTCTCTGCGAATGAAAAACTGTTTTTT. It specifies CASSLLLGMVSANEKLFF.